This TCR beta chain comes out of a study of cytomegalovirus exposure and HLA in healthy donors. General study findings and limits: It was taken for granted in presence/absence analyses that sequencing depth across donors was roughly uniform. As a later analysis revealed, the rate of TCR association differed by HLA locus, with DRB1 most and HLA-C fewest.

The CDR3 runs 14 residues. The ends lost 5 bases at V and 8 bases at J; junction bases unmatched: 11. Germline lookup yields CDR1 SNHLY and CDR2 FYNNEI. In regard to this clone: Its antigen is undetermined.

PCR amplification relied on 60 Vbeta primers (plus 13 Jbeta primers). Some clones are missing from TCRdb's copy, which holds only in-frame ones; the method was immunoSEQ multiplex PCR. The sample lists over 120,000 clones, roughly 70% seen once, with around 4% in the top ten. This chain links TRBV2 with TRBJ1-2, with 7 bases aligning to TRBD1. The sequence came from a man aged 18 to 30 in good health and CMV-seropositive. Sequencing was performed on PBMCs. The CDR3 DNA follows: TGTGCCAGCAGTTTCTCCGGACAGGCCGGGGGCTACACCTTC. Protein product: CASSFSGQAGGYTF.